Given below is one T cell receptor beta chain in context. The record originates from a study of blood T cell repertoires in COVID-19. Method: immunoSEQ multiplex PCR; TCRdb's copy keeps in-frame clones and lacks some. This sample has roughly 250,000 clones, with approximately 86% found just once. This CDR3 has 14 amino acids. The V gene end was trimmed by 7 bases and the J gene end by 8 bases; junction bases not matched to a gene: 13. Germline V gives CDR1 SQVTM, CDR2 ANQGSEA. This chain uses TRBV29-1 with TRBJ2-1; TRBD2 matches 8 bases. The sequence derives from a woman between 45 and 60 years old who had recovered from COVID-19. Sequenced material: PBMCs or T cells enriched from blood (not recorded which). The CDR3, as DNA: TGCAGCGCCCGGGGGGGCTCCCCGGGCGATGAGCAGTTCTTC. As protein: CSARGGSPGDEQFF.